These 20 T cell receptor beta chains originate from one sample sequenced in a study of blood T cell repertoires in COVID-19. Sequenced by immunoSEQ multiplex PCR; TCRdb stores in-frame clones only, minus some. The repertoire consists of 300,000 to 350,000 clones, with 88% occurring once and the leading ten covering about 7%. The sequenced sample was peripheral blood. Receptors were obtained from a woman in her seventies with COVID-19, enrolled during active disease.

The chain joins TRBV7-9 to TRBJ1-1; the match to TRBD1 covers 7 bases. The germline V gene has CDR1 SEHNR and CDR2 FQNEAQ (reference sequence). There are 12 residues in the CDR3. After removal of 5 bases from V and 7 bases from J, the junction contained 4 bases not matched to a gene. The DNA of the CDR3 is TGTGCCAGCAGCAAAGGACAGGTTGAAGCTTTCTTT. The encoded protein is CASSKGQVEAFF. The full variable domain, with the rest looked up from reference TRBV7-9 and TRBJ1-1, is DTGVSQNPRHKITKRGQNVTFRCDPISEHNRLYWYRQTLGQGPEFLTYFQNEAQLEKSRLLSDRFSAERPKGSFSTLEIQRTEQGDSAMYLCASSKGQVEAFFGQGTRLTVV.

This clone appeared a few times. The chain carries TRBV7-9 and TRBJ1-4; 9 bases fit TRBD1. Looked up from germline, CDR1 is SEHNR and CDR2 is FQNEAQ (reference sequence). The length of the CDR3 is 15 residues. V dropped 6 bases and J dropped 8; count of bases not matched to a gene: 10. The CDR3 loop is CASSFYRGREEKLFF. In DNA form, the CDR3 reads TGTGCCAGCAGTTTTTACAGGGGGCGAGAAGAAAAACTGTTTTTT.

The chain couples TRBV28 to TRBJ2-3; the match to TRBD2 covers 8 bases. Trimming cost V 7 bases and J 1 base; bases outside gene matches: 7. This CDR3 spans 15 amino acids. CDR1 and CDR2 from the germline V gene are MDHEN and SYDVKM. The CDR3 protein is CASTLGGARTDTQYF. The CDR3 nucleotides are TGTGCCAGCACCCTCGGGGGGGCCCGCACAGATACGCAGTATTTT.

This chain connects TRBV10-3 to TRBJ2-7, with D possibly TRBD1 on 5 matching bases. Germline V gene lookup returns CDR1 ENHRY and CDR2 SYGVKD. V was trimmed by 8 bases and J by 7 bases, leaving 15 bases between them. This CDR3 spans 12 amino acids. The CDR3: CAIGASLAEQYF. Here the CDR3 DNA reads TGTGCCATCGGGGCCTCCTTGGCTGAGCAGTACTTC.

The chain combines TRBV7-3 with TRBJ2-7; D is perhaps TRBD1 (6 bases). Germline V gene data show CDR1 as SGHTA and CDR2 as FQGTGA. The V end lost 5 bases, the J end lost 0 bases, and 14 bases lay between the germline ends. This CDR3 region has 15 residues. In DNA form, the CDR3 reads TGTGCCAGCAGCGCAACAGGGCTGAGCTCCTACGAGCAGTACTTC. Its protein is CASSATGLSSYEQYF.

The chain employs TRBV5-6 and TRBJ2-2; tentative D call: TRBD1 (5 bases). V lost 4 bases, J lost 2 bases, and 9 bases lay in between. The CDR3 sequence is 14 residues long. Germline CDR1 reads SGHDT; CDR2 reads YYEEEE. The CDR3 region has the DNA TGTGCCAGCAGCCCCGGACAAAACACCGGGGAGCTGTTTTTT. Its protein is CASSPGQNTGELFF.

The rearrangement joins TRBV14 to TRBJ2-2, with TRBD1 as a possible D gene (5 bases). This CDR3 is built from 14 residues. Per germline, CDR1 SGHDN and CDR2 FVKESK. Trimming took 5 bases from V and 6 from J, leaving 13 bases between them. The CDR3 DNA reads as TGTGCCAGCAGCACACCCAGGGAAGCCGGGGAGCTGTTTTTT. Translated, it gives CASSTPREAGELFF.

CDR3 residues: CASSPLTELQETQYF. The CDR3 DNA reads as TGTGCCAGCAGCCCCCTAACAGAACTCCAAGAGACCCAGTACTTC. This chain links TRBV27 with TRBJ2-5; the D is unclear. The germline CDR1 and CDR2 sequences are MNHEY and SMNVEV (reference sequence). This CDR3 comprises 15 residues. Trimming stripped 6 bases from V and 1 base from J, with 15 bases between.

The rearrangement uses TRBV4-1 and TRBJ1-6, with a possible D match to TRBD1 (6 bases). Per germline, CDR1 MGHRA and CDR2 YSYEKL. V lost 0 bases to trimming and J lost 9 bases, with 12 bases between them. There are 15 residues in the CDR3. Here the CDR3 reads CASSQDPRGTSPLHF. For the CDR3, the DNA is TGCGCCAGCAGCCAAGACCCCAGGGGAACTTCACCCCTCCACTTT.

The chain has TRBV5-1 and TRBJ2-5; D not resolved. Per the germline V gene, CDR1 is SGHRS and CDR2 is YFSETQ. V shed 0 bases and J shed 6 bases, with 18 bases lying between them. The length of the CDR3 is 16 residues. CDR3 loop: CASSLVFFSNSQTQYF. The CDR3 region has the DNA TGCGCCAGCAGCTTGGTCTTCTTCTCAAATAGCCAGACCCAGTACTTC. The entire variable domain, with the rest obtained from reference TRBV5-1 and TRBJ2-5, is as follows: KAGVTQTPRYLIKTRGQQVTLSCSPISGHRSVSWYQQTPGQGLQFLFEYFSETQRNKGNFPGRFSGRQFSNSRSEMNVSTLELGDSALYLCASSLVFFSNSQTQYFGPGTRLLVL.

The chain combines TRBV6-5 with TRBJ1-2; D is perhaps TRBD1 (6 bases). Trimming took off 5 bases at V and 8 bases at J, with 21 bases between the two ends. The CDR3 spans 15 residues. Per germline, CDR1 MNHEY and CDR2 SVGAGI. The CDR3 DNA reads TGTGCCAGCAGTCCTGGACAGCACAGAGGGACGGGCTACACCTTC. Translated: CASSPGQHRGTGYTF.

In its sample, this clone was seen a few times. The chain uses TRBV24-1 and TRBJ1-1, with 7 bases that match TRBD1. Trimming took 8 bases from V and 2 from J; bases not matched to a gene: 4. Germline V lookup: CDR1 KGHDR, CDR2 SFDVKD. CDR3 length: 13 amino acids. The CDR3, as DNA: TGTGCCACCACCGGGACAGATAACACTGAAGCTTTCTTT. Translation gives CATTGTDNTEAFF.

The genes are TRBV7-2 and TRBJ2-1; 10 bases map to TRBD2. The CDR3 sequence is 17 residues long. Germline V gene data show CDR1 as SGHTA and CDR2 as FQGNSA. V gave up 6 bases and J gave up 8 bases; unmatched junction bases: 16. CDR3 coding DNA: TGTGCCAGCAGTCAAAGAGGCAGCGGGGGGGCTCAGGATGAGCAGTTCTTC. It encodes CASSQRGSGGAQDEQFF. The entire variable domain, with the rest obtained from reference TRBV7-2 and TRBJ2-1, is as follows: GAGVSQSPSNKVTEKGKDVELRCDPISGHTALYWYRQSLGQGLEFLIYFQGNSAPDKSGLPSDRFSAERTGGSVSTLTIQRTQQEDSAVYLCASSQRGSGGAQDEQFFGPGTRLTVL.

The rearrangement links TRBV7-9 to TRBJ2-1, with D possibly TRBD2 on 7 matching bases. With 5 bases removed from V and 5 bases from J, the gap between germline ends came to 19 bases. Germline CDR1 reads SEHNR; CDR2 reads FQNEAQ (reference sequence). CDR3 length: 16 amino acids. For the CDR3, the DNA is TGTGCCAGCAGCACCCCCACGGGGGGCCTAAACAATGAGCAGTTCTTC. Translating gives CASSTPTGGLNNEQFF.

The DNA of the CDR3 is TGTGCCACCAGCAACCAGGACGGACACCTCTTGGGCTACACCTTC. It codes for CATSNQDGHLLGYTF. The V gene is TRBV15, the J gene TRBJ1-2, with a possible D match to TRBD1 (5 bases). V was pared by 4 bases and J by 8 bases, with 20 bases between. The CDR3 spans 15 residues. Germline V gene lookup returns CDR1 LNHNV and CDR2 YYDKDF (reference sequence).

Written as DNA, the CDR3 is TGTGCCAGTAGTATAGATTGGGGACATCGAAACTATGGCTACACCTTC. This gives the protein CASSIDWGHRNYGYTF. This chain links TRBV19 with TRBJ1-2; D might be TRBD1 (6 bases). The CDR3 totals 16 residues. Trimming shortened V by 0 bases and J by 2 bases, and 13 bases separated the two germline ends. The germline CDR1 and CDR2 sequences are LNHDA and SQIVND (reference sequence).

In nucleotides, the CDR3 is TGTGCCAGTAGTATAAGGGGGTCAAACACTGAAGCTTTCTTT. Translating it yields CASSIRGSNTEAFF. The chain couples TRBV19 to TRBJ1-1; tentatively, D is TRBD1 (6 bases). The CDR3 is 14 residues long. Germline CDR1 is LNHDA and CDR2 is SQIVND (reference sequence). The V end lost 2 bases, the J end lost 2 bases, and 9 bases lay between the germline ends.

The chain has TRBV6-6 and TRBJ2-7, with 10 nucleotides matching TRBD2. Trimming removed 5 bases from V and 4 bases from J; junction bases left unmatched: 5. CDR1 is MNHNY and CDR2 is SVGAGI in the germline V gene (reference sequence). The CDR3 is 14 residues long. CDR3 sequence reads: CASSGTSEWYEQYF. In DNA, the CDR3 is TGTGCCAGCAGTGGGACTAGCGAGTGGTACGAGCAGTACTTC.

CDR3 bases: TGTGCCAGCAGCTTCCAGAGCGGGGGCACAGATACGCAGTATTTT. Its translation: CASSFQSGGTDTQYF. The chain carries TRBV7-2 and TRBJ2-3; 7 bases agree with TRBD2. CDR3 length equals 15 residues. Germline V gene lookup returns CDR1 SGHTA and CDR2 FQGNSA. The V segment lost 3 bases and the J segment 1 base; nucleotides outside the gene matches: 4.

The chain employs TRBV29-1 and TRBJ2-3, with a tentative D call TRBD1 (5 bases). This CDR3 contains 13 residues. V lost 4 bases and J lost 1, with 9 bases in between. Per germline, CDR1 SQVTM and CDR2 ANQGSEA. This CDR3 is CSVVTGGTDTQYF. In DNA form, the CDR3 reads TGCAGCGTTGTCACAGGTGGCACAGATACGCAGTATTTT.